These 20 T cell receptor beta chains were sequenced from one sample in a study of vaccination effects on CD4 cells after COVID-19. After expansion with viral peptide pools in the ViraFEST assay, antigen-specific CD4+ T cells were sequenced. Upon completion of approximately ten days in culture, CD4+ T cells were isolated. Participants completed two doses of the BNT162b2 or mRNA-1273 vaccine. The table came from immunoSEQ multiplex PCR; TCRdb's copy has only in-frame clones and leaves some out. The table shows tens of thousands of clones, with 72% occurring only once. Their antigen targets remain unknown. The material was CD4+ T cells from PBMCs cultured with HCoV-229E spike peptides, obtained after COVID-19 vaccination. All receptors derive from a human donor who received a COVID-19 vaccine.

By proportion, this clone is medium-sized. The rearrangement uses TRBV29-1 and TRBJ1-1; D not certain. The V gene lost 6 bases and the J gene lost 4 bases, with 18 bases spanning the gap. CDR1 SQVTM and CDR2 ANQGSEA come from the germline V gene. The CDR3 is 14 residues long. The CDR3 coding sequence is TGCAGCGTCGAGGGCTCGGCTCGTAGCACTGAAGCTTTCTTT. It encodes CSVEGSARSTEAFF.

This rearrangement joins TRBV3-1 (or the pseudogene TRBV3-2) to TRBJ2-2; the D gene is possibly TRBD1 (6 bases). The CDR3 has 14 residues. Germline loops: CDR1 LGHDT, CDR2 YNNKEL (reference sequence). V was pared by 1 base and J by 11 bases, with 14 bases between. CDR3 nucleotides: TGTGCCAGCAGCCAAGCACGAGGGGGATTTGAGCTGTTTTTT. Amino acid sequence: CASSQARGGFELFF.

The chain joins TRBV10-3 to TRBJ1-1; D perhaps matches TRBD1 (6 bases). Trimming removed 4 bases at V and 0 bases at J, with 9 bases between. The CDR3 covers 14 residues. Germline-derived CDR1 and CDR2 are ENHRY and SYGVKD. The CDR3: CAISVGHMNTEAFF. The CDR3 coding sequence is TGTGCCATCAGTGTGGGACATATGAACACTGAAGCTTTCTTT.

This rearrangement joins TRBV9 to TRBJ2-6; D remains ambiguous. The V and J ends lost 3 bases and 0 bases respectively, with 4 bases between them. Germline CDR1 reads SGDLS; CDR2 reads YYNGEE. This CDR3 has 14 amino acids. CDR3 region: CASSASSGANVLTF. For the CDR3, the DNA is TGTGCCAGCAGCGCCAGCTCTGGGGCCAACGTCCTGACTTTC.

This clone was seen a few times. The rearrangement joins TRBV3-1 (or the pseudogene TRBV3-2) to TRBJ2-3; 10 nucleotides align to TRBD2. Trimming cost V 7 bases and J 5 bases; bases outside gene matches: 3. The CDR3 runs 13 residues. Germline V gene data show CDR1 as LGHDT and CDR2 as YNNKEL (reference sequence). CDR3 loop: CASKVAGGDTQYF. In nucleotides, the CDR3 is TGTGCCAGCAAGGTAGCGGGGGGAGATACGCAGTATTTT.

This clone was seen more than once but under ten times. The chain joins TRBV20-1 to TRBJ1-1; TRBD1 agrees at 8 bases. Per germline, CDR1 DFQATT and CDR2 SNEGSKA (reference sequence). The CDR3 spans 18 residues. J gave up 3 bases and V 3 bases, and 18 bases lay outside the gene matches. CDR3 nucleotide sequence: TGCAGTGCTAGTTCCCAGGGGGCGTGGGGCCGTAGGGACACTGAAGCTTTCTTT. The encoded protein is CSASSQGAWGRRDTEAFF.

J is TRBJ2-6 and V is TRBV2; a weak D match, TRBD2 (7 bases). The CDR3 loop spans 16 amino acids. Trimming took 2 bases from V and 1 from J, leaving 9 bases between them. Germline CDR1 is SNHLY and CDR2 is FYNNEI. The CDR3 sequence: CASSERGGSGANVLTF. CDR3 sequence (DNA): TGTGCCAGCAGTGAAAGGGGGGGTTCTGGGGCCAACGTCCTGACTTTC.

This chain connects TRBV11-3 to TRBJ2-2; 7 bases align to TRBD2. The length of the CDR3 is 15 residues. CDR1 is SGHNT and CDR2 is YENEEA in the germline V gene. Germline trimming cut 7 bases from V and 6 bases from J; bases unmatched to any gene: 11. The CDR3 nucleotides are TGTGCCAGCAAATCATTTCAGGGAGGGGCCGGGGAGCTGTTTTTT. Its translation is CASKSFQGGAGELFF.

This chain connects TRBV24-1 to TRBJ2-7, with D possibly TRBD1 on 6 matching bases. This CDR3 region has 15 residues. The V gene lost 1 base and the J gene lost 5 bases, with 14 bases spanning the gap. Germline CDR1 is KGHDR and CDR2 is SFDVKD. The DNA of the CDR3 is TGTGCCACCAGTGATTTTAAGTCAGGGGTCCACGAGCAGTACTTC. Protein product: CATSDFKSGVHEQYF.

This clone showed up just once. The chain combines TRBV6-5 with TRBJ1-6; D gene unclear. V gave up 5 bases and J gave up 0 bases, with 8 bases separating them. CDR1 and CDR2 (germline): MNHEY, SVGAGI. The CDR3 spans 15 residues. The DNA for the CDR3 is TGTGCCAGCAGTACATTAAGCTCCTATAATTCACCCCTCCACTTT. Translated, it gives CASSTLSSYNSPLHF.

The CDR3 spells CASSLLNVRRDSYNEQFF. In DNA, the CDR3 is TGTGCCAGCAGCTTACTCAACGTTAGACGGGACTCCTACAATGAGCAGTTCTTC. The chain has TRBV7-9 and TRBJ2-1; possible D gene TRBD2, 5 bases. The CDR3 is made up of 18 amino acids. V was pared by 2 bases and J by 0 bases, with 17 bases between. CDR1 is SEHNR, CDR2 FQNEAQ, per germline (reference sequence).

The chain joins TRBV5-1 to TRBJ2-3; 9 bases line up with TRBD1. Trimming at V came to 4 bases and at J to 0 bases, leaving 3 bases not matched to a gene. This CDR3 is 15 amino acids long. The germline V gene has CDR1 SGHRS and CDR2 YFSETQ. The CDR3 DNA is TGCGCCAGCAGCGCGGGACAGGGAAGCACAGATACGCAGTATTTT. Translating it yields CASSAGQGSTDTQYF.

This clone occurred a few times. The chain joins TRBV5-1 to TRBJ2-7, with 9 bases lining up with TRBD2. From germline, CDR1 is SGHRS and CDR2 YFSETQ. The trim removed 4 bases at V and 2 bases at J, leaving 19 bases unmatched. This CDR3 region has 19 residues. The CDR3 region is CASSPGGWSGRKVTYEQYF. As DNA, the CDR3 is TGCGCCAGCAGCCCCGGGGGGTGGAGCGGGAGGAAGGTGACCTACGAGCAGTACTTC.

In nucleotides, the CDR3 is TGTGCCAGCAGACTAAACAGGAACACTGAAGCTTTCTTT. It specifies CASRLNRNTEAFF. V is TRBV12-3 or TRBV12-4 and J is TRBJ1-1; no definite D call. The CDR3 is made up of 13 amino acids. The ends were cut back, 6 bases at V and 1 base at J, with 9 bases in the middle.

This chain uses TRBV5-4 with TRBJ2-3; D uncertain. Germline V lookup: CDR1 SGHNT, CDR2 YYREEE (reference sequence). The CDR3 runs to 15 residues. Trimming cost V 3 bases and J 2 bases, with 13 bases left between them. The CDR3 sequence is CASSSTSYSTDTQYF. The CDR3 DNA is TGTGCCAGCAGCTCAACAAGTTATTCCACAGATACGCAGTATTTT.

The DNA for the CDR3 is TGTGCCAGCAGTGATCTGACAGGGAAACTGTTTTTT. Translated, it gives CASSDLTGKLFF. The rearrangement joins TRBV2 to TRBJ1-4; 7 bases are shared with TRBD1. V gave up 3 bases and J gave up 11 bases; unmatched junction bases: 3. The CDR3 extends over 12 amino acids. The V gene's germline CDR1 is SNHLY and CDR2 FYNNEI.

A single count supports this clone. V usage is TRBV12-3 or TRBV12-4 and J usage is TRBJ2-1; D could derive from TRBD1 or TRBD2 (5 bases each). The CDR3 covers 12 residues. V gave up 3 bases and J gave up 8 bases, with 8 bases separating them. The CDR3 DNA reads TGTGCCAGCAGTTTCCCGGGGCATGAGCAGTTCTTC. Encoded protein: CASSFPGHEQFF.

The chain has TRBV25-1 and TRBJ2-5, with 12 positions matching TRBD1. Germline loops: CDR1 MGHDK, CDR2 SYGVNS. Losses at the gene ends were 3 bases for V and 1 base for J; bases not matched to a gene: 6. There are 17 residues in the CDR3. Here the CDR3 reads CASSEFWDRGLQETQYF. The CDR3 bases are TGTGCCAGCAGTGAGTTTTGGGACAGGGGGCTCCAAGAGACCCAGTACTTC.

This clone was counted only a few times. The rearrangement joins TRBV3-1 (or the pseudogene TRBV3-2) to TRBJ2-6, with 13 nucleotides matching TRBD2. The junction had 11 bases not matched to a gene; V was cut back by 6 bases and J by 3 bases. CDR3 length: 19 amino acids. The V gene's germline CDR1 is LGHDT and CDR2 YNNKEL (reference sequence). The CDR3 DNA sequence: TGTGCCAGCAGTATTACAACGGGACTAGCGGGAAGTGGGGCCAACGTCCTGACTTTC. It encodes CASSITTGLAGSGANVLTF.

The chain employs TRBV2 and TRBJ2-5; D is ambiguous. Trimming removed 3 bases at V and 7 bases at J, with 9 bases between. The CDR3 runs to 12 residues. The germline gives CDR1 SNHLY, CDR2 FYNNEI. CDR3 amino acids: CASSEDPRTQYF. CDR3 coding DNA: TGTGCCAGCAGTGAGGACCCCCGGACCCAGTACTTC.